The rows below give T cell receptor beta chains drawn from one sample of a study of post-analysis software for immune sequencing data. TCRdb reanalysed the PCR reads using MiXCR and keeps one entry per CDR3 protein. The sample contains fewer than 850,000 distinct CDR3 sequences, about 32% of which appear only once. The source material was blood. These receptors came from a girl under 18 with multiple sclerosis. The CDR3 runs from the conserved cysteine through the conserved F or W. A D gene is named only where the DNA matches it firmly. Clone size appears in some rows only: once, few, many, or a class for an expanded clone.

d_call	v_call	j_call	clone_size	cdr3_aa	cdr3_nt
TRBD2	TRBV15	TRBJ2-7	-	CATSRDRVQREVNEQYF	TGTGCCACCAGCAGAGATCGGGTCCAGCGGGAGGTTAACGAGCAGTACTTC
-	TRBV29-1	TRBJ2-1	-	CSVTGSSYNERFF	TGCAGCGTCACAGGGAGCTCCTACAATGAGCGGTTCTTC
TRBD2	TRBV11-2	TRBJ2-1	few	CASSPGTSGATSYNEQFF	TGTGCCAGCAGCCCCGGGACTAGCGGGGCCACATCCTACAATGAGCAGTTCTTC
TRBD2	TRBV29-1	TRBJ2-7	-	CSVVPSGRYEQYF	TGCAGCGTTGTCCCTAGCGGGAGGTACGAGCAGTACTTC
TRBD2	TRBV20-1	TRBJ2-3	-	CSALLAGGRTDTQYF	TGCAGTGCTCTTCTAGCGGGAGGGAGGACAGATACGCAGTATTTT
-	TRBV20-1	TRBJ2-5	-	CSAKDLGRETQYF	TGCAGTGCTAAAGACCTGGGTCGGGAGACCCAGTACTTC
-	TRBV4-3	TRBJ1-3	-	CASSQDLGRPSGNTIYF	TGCGCCAGCAGCCAAGATCTGGGGCGACCCTCTGGAAACACCATATATTTT
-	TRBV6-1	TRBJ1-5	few	CASSEAGGFNQPQHF	TGTGCCAGCAGTGAAGCAGGGGGTTTCAATCAGCCCCAGCATTTT
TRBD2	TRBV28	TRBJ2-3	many	CASSLLSSGSADTQYF	TGTGCCAGCAGTCTATTATCTAGCGGGAGCGCAGATACGCAGTATTTT
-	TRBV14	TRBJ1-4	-	CASSQVAGNEKLFF	TGTGCCAGCAGCCAAGTTGCGGGTAATGAAAAACTGTTTTTT
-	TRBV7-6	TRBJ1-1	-	CASSLAAEKIFEAFF	TGTGCCAGCAGCTTAGCGGCAGAGAAAATCTTTGAAGCTTTCTTT
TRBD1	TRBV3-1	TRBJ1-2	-	CASSQVTGAGGYGYTF	TGTGCCAGCAGCCAAGTGACAGGGGCGGGTGGCTATGGCTACACCTTC
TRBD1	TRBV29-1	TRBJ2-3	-	CSVEGRTGSTDTQYF	TGCAGCGTTGAAGGCCGGACAGGGTCCACAGATACGCAGTATTTT
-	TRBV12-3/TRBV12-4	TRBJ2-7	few	CASSRAGPAYEQYF	TGTGCCAGCAGTCGGGCCGGACCAGCCTACGAGCAGTACTTC
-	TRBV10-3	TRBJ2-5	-	CASGGNWGTQYF	TGTGCCAGCGGGGGCAACTGGGGGACCCAGTACTTC
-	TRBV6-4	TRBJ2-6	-	CASSAFPSQGGNKNSGANVLTF	TGTGCCAGCAGTGCCTTCCCCTCGCAGGGGGGAAATAAAAACTCTGGGGCCAACGTCCTGACTTTC
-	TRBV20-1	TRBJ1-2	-	CSAREGPQGTDGGYTF	TGCAGTGCTAGAGAAGGGCCCCAGGGAACGGACGGCGGCTACACCTTC
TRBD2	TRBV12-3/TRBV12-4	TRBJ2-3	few	CASSFLAGGARDTQYF	TGTGCCAGCAGTTTCCTAGCGGGAGGGGCCAGAGATACGCAGTATTTT
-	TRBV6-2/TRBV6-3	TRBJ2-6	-	CASSSPPGQGANVLTF	TGTGCCAGCAGTTCCCCTCCAGGTCAAGGGGCCAACGTCCTGACTTTC
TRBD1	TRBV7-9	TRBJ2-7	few	CASTFSNGQGIEQYF	TGTGCCAGCACCTTTTCGAACGGACAGGGTATCGAGCAGTACTTC
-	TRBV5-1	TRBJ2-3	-	CASSHRTSTDTQYF	TGCGCCAGCAGCCACCGGACTAGCACAGATACGCAGTATTTT
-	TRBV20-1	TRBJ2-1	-	CSASLGAQSIPTSPSSYNEQFF	TGCAGTGCTAGCCTCGGGGCTCAATCAATACCCACCAGCCCTAGCTCCTACAATGAGCAGTTCTTC
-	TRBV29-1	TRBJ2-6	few	CSVEQSSGANVPTF	TGCAGCGTTGAACAGAGCTCTGGGGCCAACGTCCCGACTTTC
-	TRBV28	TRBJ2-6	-	CASRGVNSGANVLTF	TGTGCCAGCAGGGGCGTCAACTCTGGGGCCAACGTCCTGACTTTC
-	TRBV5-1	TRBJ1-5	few	CASSLEQGNQPQHF	TGCGCCAGCAGCTTGGAACAGGGAAATCAGCCCCAGCATTTT
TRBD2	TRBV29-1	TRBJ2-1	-	CSVVLAGGWNEQFF	TGCAGCGTTGTACTAGCGGGAGGGTGGAATGAGCAGTTCTTC